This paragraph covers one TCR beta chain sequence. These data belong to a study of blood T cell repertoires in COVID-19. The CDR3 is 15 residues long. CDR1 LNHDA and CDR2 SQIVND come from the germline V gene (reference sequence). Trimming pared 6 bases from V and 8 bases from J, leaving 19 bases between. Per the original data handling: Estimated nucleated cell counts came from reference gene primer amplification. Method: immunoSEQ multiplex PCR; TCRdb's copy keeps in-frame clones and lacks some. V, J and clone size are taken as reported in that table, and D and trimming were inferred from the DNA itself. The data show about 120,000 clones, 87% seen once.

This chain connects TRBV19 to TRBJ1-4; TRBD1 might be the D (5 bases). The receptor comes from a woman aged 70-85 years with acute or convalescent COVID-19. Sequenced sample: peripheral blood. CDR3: CASRPNRNPREKLFF. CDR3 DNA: TGTGCCAGTAGGCCTAACAGGAACCCGCGGGAAAAACTGTTTTTT.